This T cell receptor (beta chain) was obtained from a study of T cell clonotyping in hematopoietic cell transplantation. Whole-study results and caveats: Pathologically expanded recipient clonotypes increased progressively from day 30 to day 180 as diversity fell. At the given depth, recipient repertoires were over 95% de novo clonotypes.

This CDR3 region has 11 residues. Trimming pared 4 bases from V and 2 bases from J, leaving 3 bases between. Per the germline V gene, CDR1 is SEHNR and CDR2 is FQNEAQ (reference sequence). The time point denotes: recipient sample about 28 days before transplant, after cytoreduction. A few counts support this clone. What it recognizes is unknown. Data came from immunoSEQ multiplex PCR; TCRdb stores just in-frame clones and leaves some out. The sample gives roughly 27,000 clones, more than 65% of which show up once; 24% is in the top ten. Sequencing used peripheral blood mononuclear cells, obtained before stem cell transplant. This clonotype was sampled from an older woman with acute myeloid leukemia. Some clones in this sample may be carry-over from other donors' samples. V is TRBV7-9 and J is TRBJ2-7; D gene uncertain. This CDR3 reads CASSSPYEQYF. CDR3 DNA sequence: TGTGCCAGCAGCTCTCCCTACGAGCAGTACTTC.